The clone carrying this T cell receptor beta chain was counted at least ten times. Its antigen is not identified. This record comes from a study of spatial heterogeneity in lung cancer. The time point is: sample taken at primary tumor resection. Unsorted whole RNA from tumor, nontumor lung or frozen PBMC underwent sequencing. TCR cDNA molecules were tagged individually, and each one carried a unique molecular identifier. One entry per CDR3 protein results from TCRdb running MiXCR on the 5' RACE reads. The data show 45,000 or so distinct CDR3 sequences, around 7.6% seen once. Trimming removed 5 bases from V and 0 bases from J; junction bases left unmatched: 9. This CDR3 is built from 17 residues. Germline V gene data show CDR1 as MNHEY and CDR2 as SMNVEV (reference sequence). Study-wide results and caveats: At resection, ubiquitous expanded tumor TCRs appeared in blood more than at follow-up.

The TCR sequence derives from a female donor with early-stage non-small cell lung cancer. The genes are TRBV27 and TRBJ1-5, with 8 bases aligning to TRBD1. Specimen: PBMCs, collected at surgery. CDR3 in amino acids: CASSASGGRISNQPQHF. The DNA for the CDR3 is TGTGCCAGCAGTGCCTCAGGGGGCAGAATTAGCAATCAGCCCCAGCATTTT.